The 25 T cell receptor beta chains presented below share a single source sample, sequenced in a study of blood T cell repertoires in COVID-19. Only in-frame clones appear in the TCRdb table, and some are missing; sequencing was by immunoSEQ multiplex PCR. Of about 230,000 clones in the sample, around 81% were seen once. The sequenced sample consisted of peripheral blood. Every receptor here comes from a man aged 50-59 years with active or convalescent COVID-19.

The rearrangement joins TRBV7-8 to TRBJ2-1, with TRBD1 identical over 11 bases. This CDR3 is 16 amino acids long. The ends lost 2 bases at V and 12 bases at J; junction bases unmatched: 12. Germline V gene data show CDR1 as SGHVS and CDR2 as FQNEAQ. CDR3 residues: CASSLSGQGASTAQFF. CDR3 in DNA: TGTGCCAGCAGCTTATCTGGACAGGGGGCTTCTACGGCGCAGTTCTTC.

This chain connects TRBV4-1 to TRBJ2-3; D is perhaps TRBD2 (5 bases). V lost 4 bases, J lost 6 bases, and 11 bases lay in between. This CDR3 contains 13 residues. The germline V gene encodes CDR1 MGHRA and CDR2 YSYEKL. The CDR3 loop is CASSLEAVDTQYF. The CDR3 coding sequence is TGCGCCAGCAGCCTAGAAGCGGTGGATACGCAGTATTTT.

This clone was seen more than once but under ten times. This chain joins TRBV5-6 and TRBJ1-2, with D tentatively TRBD1 (6 bases). Between the trimmed V and J ends, which lost 0 bases and 4 bases, there was a span of 13 bases. The germline V gene has CDR1 SGHDT and CDR2 YYEEEE. The CDR3 has 15 amino acids. This CDR3 reads CASSLDLRGGYGYTF. The CDR3 DNA reads as TGTGCCAGCAGCTTGGATTTAAGGGGGGGCTATGGCTACACCTTC. The full variable domain, its missing parts supplied by reference TRBV5-6 and TRBJ1-2, is DAGVTQSPTHLIKTRGQQVTLRCSPKSGHDTVSWYQQALGQGPQFIFQYYEEEERQRGNFPDRFSGHQFPNYSSELNVNALLLGDSALYLCASSLDLRGGYGYTFGSGTRLTVV.

The chain couples TRBV13 to TRBJ2-3; the D gene is possibly TRBD1 (6 bases). CDR3 length equals 14 residues. The V end lost 3 bases, the J end lost 8 bases, and 15 bases lay between the germline ends. Germline assignment: CDR1 PRHDT and CDR2 FYEKMQ (reference sequence). The DNA of the CDR3 is TGTGCCAGCAGCTTTGGCAGGGGAGTAAGTACGCAGTATTTT. It encodes CASSFGRGVSTQYF. Filled out from reference TRBV13 and TRBJ2-3, the complete variable domain reads AAGVIQSPRHLIKEKRETATLKCYPIPRHDTVYWYQQGPGQDPQFLISFYEKMQSDKGSIPDRFSAQQFSDYHSELNMSSLELGDSALYFCASSFGRGVSTQYFGPGTRLTVL.

This rearrangement joins TRBV14 to TRBJ1-1; D uncertain. Germline V gene data show CDR1 as SGHDN and CDR2 as FVKESK. This CDR3 is built from 13 residues. Trimming removed 1 base at V and 3 bases at J, with 6 bases between. CDR3 nucleotides: TGTGCCAGCAGCCAAGGGCTCTACACTGAAGCTTTCTTT. It is translated as CASSQGLYTEAFF.

The chain links TRBV3-1 (or the pseudogene TRBV3-2) to TRBJ2-1, with 8 bases that match TRBD2. CDR1 is LGHDT and CDR2 is YNNKEL in the germline V gene (reference sequence). The CDR3 runs to 16 residues. Trimming at V came to 4 bases and at J to 2 bases, leaving 7 bases not matched to a gene. The CDR3 DNA reads as TGTGCCAGCAGCCGGGAAGCGGGGGCCCCCTACAATGAGCAGTTCTTC. This gives the protein CASSREAGAPYNEQFF.

The rearrangement uses TRBV7-9 and TRBJ1-4, with 9 bases lining up with TRBD1. V lost 5 bases, J lost 6 bases, and 4 bases stayed unmatched. The V gene's germline CDR1 is SEHNR and CDR2 FQNEAQ (reference sequence). The CDR3 is 14 residues long. The CDR3, as DNA: TGTGCCAGCAGCATACAGGGGGCTCATGAAAAACTGTTTTTT. It yields the protein CASSIQGAHEKLFF.

The rearrangement links TRBV3-1 (or the pseudogene TRBV3-2) to TRBJ1-2, with TRBD1 as a possible D gene (6 bases). Deletions cut 5 bases from V and 3 bases from J, with 22 bases between. Germline V gene lookup returns CDR1 LGHDT and CDR2 YNNKEL (reference sequence). The CDR3 length is 17 residues. CDR3 amino acids: CASSARSSQGSHYGYTF. The DNA for the CDR3 is TGTGCCAGCAGCGCCCGCTCAAGTCAGGGGAGTCACTATGGCTACACCTTC.

The chain couples TRBV4-2 to TRBJ2-2; D possibly corresponds to TRBD1 (6 bases). The CDR3 covers 14 residues. The ends were cut back, 6 bases at V and 5 bases at J, with 13 bases in the middle. Germline V gene lookup returns CDR1 LGHNA and CDR2 YNFKEQ. The CDR3 DNA reads as TGTGCCAGCAGGGACAGAATCTTAACCGGGGAGCTGTTTTTT. Translating it yields CASRDRILTGELFF.

This chain joins TRBV7-2 and TRBJ2-3; D perhaps matches TRBD2 (6 bases). CDR3 length equals 15 residues. Trimming cost V 3 bases and J 2 bases, with 12 bases left between them. Germline V gene sequence: CDR1 SGHTA, CDR2 FQGNSA. CDR3 loop: CASSFTGLDTDTQYF. The CDR3 region has the DNA TGTGCCAGCAGCTTCACGGGACTTGACACAGATACGCAGTATTTT.

CDR3 sequence (DNA): TGTGCCAGCAGCTTAGCGTTACAGGGGAATGAAAAACTGTTTTTT. It codes for CASSLALQGNEKLFF. The rearrangement links TRBV7-9 to TRBJ1-4; TRBD1 agrees at 7 bases. Trimming cost V 0 bases and J 5 bases; bases outside gene matches: 3. The CDR3 has 15 amino acids. CDR1 and CDR2 (germline): SEHNR, FQNEAQ (reference sequence).

V is TRBV20-1 and J is TRBJ1-5, with D possibly matching TRBD1 (5 bases). Germline V lookup: CDR1 DFQATT, CDR2 SNEGSKA (reference sequence). Trimming took 3 bases from V and 3 from J, leaving 9 bases between them. This CDR3 is built from 13 residues. DNA of the CDR3: TGCAGTGCTAGTGTGGGGCACAATCAGCCCCAGCATTTT. This encodes CSASVGHNQPQHF.

This clone was counted once. This chain links TRBV29-1 with TRBJ2-3; D is uncertain. The CDR3 extends over 12 amino acids. Germline CDR1 SQVTM, CDR2 ANQGSEA. Trimming shortened V by 7 bases and J by 0 bases, and 8 bases separated the two germline ends. The CDR3 coding sequence is TGCAGCGAGAGATCTAGCACAGATACGCAGTATTTT. Protein product: CSERSSTDTQYF.

V and J are TRBV7-2 and TRBJ1-2; the match to TRBD1 covers 7 bases. CDR1 is SGHTA and CDR2 is FQGNSA in the germline V gene. V trimming: 5 bases; J trimming: 0 bases; junction bases outside the gene matches: 6. This CDR3 comprises 15 residues. For the CDR3, the DNA is TGTGCCAGCAGCCCCAGGACAGGCCCTAACTATGGCTACACCTTC. It translates to CASSPRTGPNYGYTF.

The chain uses TRBV3-1 (or the pseudogene TRBV3-2) and TRBJ1-5; D gene unclear. Germline-derived CDR1 and CDR2 are LGHDT and YNNKEL (reference sequence). The V and J ends lost 0 bases and 7 bases respectively, with 13 bases between them. The CDR3 runs to 15 residues. In DNA, the CDR3 is TGTGCCAGCAGCCAAGATGGCGGGGTCGACCAGCCCCAGCATTTT. Residues: CASSQDGGVDQPQHF.

The chain has TRBV7-9 and TRBJ1-4, with TRBD1 matching over 11 bases. Trimming removed 4 bases from V and 7 bases from J; junction bases left unmatched: 2. The CDR3 consists of 14 residues. Germline assignment: CDR1 SEHNR and CDR2 FQNEAQ (reference sequence). Here the CDR3 DNA reads TGTGCCAGCAGCTCCGGGACAGGGGGTGAAAAACTGTTTTTT. Its translation: CASSSGTGGEKLFF.

This sequence joins TRBV4-2 and TRBJ1-1; D unresolved. CDR3 length: 13 residues. V was pared by 3 bases and J by 6 bases, with 11 bases between. Germline V lookup: CDR1 LGHNA, CDR2 YNFKEQ. CDR3 in DNA: TGTGCCAGCAGCCAGGAGAGAATGTCTGAAGCTTTCTTT. Translating it yields CASSQERMSEAFF.

This clone was recorded once. The chain links TRBV6-5 to TRBJ1-5; the D is unclear. Trimming removed 10 bases at V and 0 bases at J, with 13 bases between. In germline, CDR1 is MNHEY, CDR2 SVGAGI. CDR3 length: 14 amino acids. CDR3 DNA sequence: TGTGCCATCGCCCAAACTCATAGCAATCAGCCCCAGCATTTT. Protein product: CAIAQTHSNQPQHF.

The chain recombines TRBV30 with TRBJ1-5; the D gene is possibly TRBD1 (5 bases). Looked up from germline, CDR1 is GTSNPN and CDR2 is SVGIG (reference sequence). V was trimmed by 2 bases and J by 2 bases, leaving 16 bases between them. The length of the CDR3 is 16 residues. The chain's CDR3 is CAWSKGQGGRNQPQHF. The CDR3 region has the DNA TGTGCCTGGAGTAAAGGGCAGGGCGGACGCAATCAGCCCCAGCATTTT.

This clone turned up a few times. The chain joins TRBV7-6 to TRBJ2-3; 7 bases line up with TRBD1. J lost 9 bases, V lost 1 base, and 4 bases had no gene match. This CDR3 is 13 amino acids long. The germline V gene encodes CDR1 SGHVS and CDR2 FNYEAQ. CDR3 residues: CASSLETGRTQYF. The CDR3 DNA sequence: TGTGCCAGCAGCTTAGAGACAGGGCGGACGCAGTATTTT.

The rearrangement joins TRBV21-1 to TRBJ2-7; TRBD1 was called by the table and not checked on the DNA. TRBV21-1 is deemed a pseudogene. The CDR3 has 14 residues. For the CDR3, the DNA is TGTGCCTTGAAACCGGGACAGGGGACCTACGAGCAGTACTTC. Encoded protein: CALKPGQGTYEQYF.

V and J are TRBV7-8 and TRBJ1-5; 7 bases agree with TRBD1. The germline CDR1 and CDR2 sequences are SGHVS and FQNEAQ. CDR3 length: 16 residues. Germline trimming cut 2 bases from V and 0 bases from J; bases unmatched to any gene: 4. CDR3 bases: TGTGCCAGCAGCTTAAGGTGGACAGGTAGCAATCAGCCCCAGCATTTT. Translation: CASSLRWTGSNQPQHF.

This clone has only a few counts. V and J are TRBV7-3 and TRBJ2-5, with D tentatively TRBD2 (7 bases). Germline CDR1 is SGHTA and CDR2 is FQGTGA. This CDR3 contains 14 residues. V was trimmed by 5 bases and J by 3 bases, leaving 13 bases between them. Here the CDR3 DNA reads TGTGCCAGCAGCGTAAGGGGGGGCGAAGAGACCCAGTACTTC. Translation: CASSVRGGEETQYF.

This chain uses TRBV6-5 with TRBJ1-5; TRBD1 matches 7 bases. V shed 9 bases and J 3 bases; nucleotides not matched to a gene: 2. The CDR3 has 12 amino acids. Germline-derived CDR1 and CDR2 are MNHEY and SVGAGI. CDR3 loop: CASRGPNQPQHF. Here the CDR3 DNA reads TGTGCCAGTAGGGGGCCCAATCAGCCCCAGCATTTT.

V is TRBV3-1 (or the pseudogene TRBV3-2) and J is TRBJ2-5; no definite D call. Germline CDR1 LGHDT, CDR2 YNNKEL (reference sequence). With 4 bases removed from V and 6 bases from J, the gap between germline ends came to 9 bases. The CDR3 runs to 12 residues. The CDR3 nucleotides read TGTGCCAGCAGCCTCCAGGCAAAGACCCAGTACTTC. This translates into CASSLQAKTQYF.